The TCR beta chain under discussion was sequenced for a study of blood T cells in healthy people across ages. CDR1 is LGHNA, CDR2 YNFKEQ, per germline. J lost 1 base, V lost 1 base, and 3 bases had no gene match. This CDR3 is built from 16 residues. This clonotype showed up many times. For the second PCR, which ran for roughly 6 to 12 cycles, a sample-barcoded 5' primer and a J-beta primer mix were used. Using its own MiXCR run on the 5' RACE reads, TCRdb lists one record per CDR3 protein. The data show more than 650,000 distinct CDR3 sequences, with 20% to 25% seen just once and around a fifth held by the top ten.

The chain uses TRBV4-2 and TRBJ2-1; 8 bases map to TRBD2. The source is a man between 65 and 85 years old in good health. What was sequenced was blood. The CDR3 coding sequence is TGTGCCAGCAGCCAAGCTGCGGGAGGTTCCTACAATGAGCAGTTCTTC. It is translated as CASSQAAGGSYNEQFF.